This TCR beta chain was documented in a study of cytotoxic CD8 clonotypes in ibrutinib-treated CLL. The overall study: The cohort had about a dozen relapsed/refractory and around 15 treatment-naive patients, about 18 IGHV unmutated. Study-wide points: Whereas clonality rose at ibrutinib response, it declined toward baseline at progression. Public clonotypes proved infrequent, and on treatment they shrank or remained steady.

The method was immunoSEQ multiplex PCR; TCRdb's version includes in-frame clones alone and lacks a portion of them. The table lists roughly 150,000 clones, approximately 80% of them singletons. Genomic DNA in a quantity of about 2.1 micrograms was derived from cryopreserved PBMCs for TCR beta libraries. From germline, CDR1 is KGHSH and CDR2 LQKENI. Trimming at V came to 3 bases and at J to 4 bases, leaving 8 bases not matched to a gene. CDR3 length: 15 amino acids. Comments on this clone: No antigen is known for it.

The source of this sequence is a human donor with chronic lymphocytic leukemia. J is TRBJ1-1 and V is TRBV18; 7 bases fit TRBD1. The specimen comprised PBMCs, sampled after 24 months of ibrutinib treatment. CDR3 nucleotide sequence: TGTGCCAGCTCACCCACAGGGGTTGAGGCCACTGAAGCTTTCTTT. It specifies CASSPTGVEATEAFF.